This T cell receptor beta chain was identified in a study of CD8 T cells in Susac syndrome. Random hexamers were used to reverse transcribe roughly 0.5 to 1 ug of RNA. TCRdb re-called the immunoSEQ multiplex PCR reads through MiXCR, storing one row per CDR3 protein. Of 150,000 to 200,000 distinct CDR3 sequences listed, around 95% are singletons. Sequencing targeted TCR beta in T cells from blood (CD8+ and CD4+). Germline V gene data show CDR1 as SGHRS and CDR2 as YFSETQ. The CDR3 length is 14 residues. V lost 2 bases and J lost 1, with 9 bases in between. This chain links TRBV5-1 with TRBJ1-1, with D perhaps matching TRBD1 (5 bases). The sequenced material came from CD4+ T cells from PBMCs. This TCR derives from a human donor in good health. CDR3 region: CASSFGGRNTEAFF. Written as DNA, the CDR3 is TGCGCCAGCAGCTTCGGGGGACGGAACACTGAAGCTTTCTTT.